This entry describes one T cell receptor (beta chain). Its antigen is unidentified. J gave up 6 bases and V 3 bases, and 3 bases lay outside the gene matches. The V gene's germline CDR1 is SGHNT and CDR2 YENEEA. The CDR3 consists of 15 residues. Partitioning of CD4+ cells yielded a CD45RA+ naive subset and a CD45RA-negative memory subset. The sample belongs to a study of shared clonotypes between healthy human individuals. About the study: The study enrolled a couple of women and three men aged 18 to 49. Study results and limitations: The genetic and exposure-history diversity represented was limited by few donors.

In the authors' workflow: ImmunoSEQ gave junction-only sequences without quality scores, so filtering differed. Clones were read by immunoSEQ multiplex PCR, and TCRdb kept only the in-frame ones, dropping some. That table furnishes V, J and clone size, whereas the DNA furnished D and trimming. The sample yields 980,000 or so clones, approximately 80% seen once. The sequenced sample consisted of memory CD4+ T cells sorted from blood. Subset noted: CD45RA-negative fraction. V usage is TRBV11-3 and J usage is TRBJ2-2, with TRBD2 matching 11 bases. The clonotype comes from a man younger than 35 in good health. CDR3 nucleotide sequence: TGTGCCAGCAGCTTTAGCGGGGGGGCCGCCGGGGAGCTGTTTTTT. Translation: CASSFSGGAAGELFF.